Below, 9 T cell receptor beta chains from the same sample are listed, as sequenced in a study of glioma-infiltrating T cells. Amplification of TCR alpha and beta CDR3 regions from RNA used iRepertoire nested multiplex PCR. MiXCR was run by TCRdb on the multiplex PCR reads, yielding one entry per CDR3 protein. The profile shows 400,000 or so distinct CDR3 sequences, 41% of them singletons. The sample taken for sequencing was glioma tissue, nonneoplastic brain tissue, or PBMCs (not recorded which). These receptors all come from a human donor with low-grade glioma or glioblastoma, undergoing nonglioma brain surgery, or in good health (not recorded which).

Remarks on this clonotype: The CDR3 does not close with the conserved phenylalanine or tryptophan, likely indicating a read error. The V and J genes are TRBV19 and TRBJ1-6, with unresolved D. The ends were cut back, 7 bases at V and 10 bases at J, with 14 bases in the middle. CDR1 and CDR2 (germline): LNHDA, SQIVND (reference sequence). The CDR3 contains 13 residues. In DNA form, the CDR3 reads TGTGCCAGTACAAGGGCCGGAGAATCACCCCTCCACCTT. Protein product: CASTRAGESPLHL.

Comment on this clonotype: This may arise from a read error, as a much more abundant clone is one base away. The rearrangement uses TRBV20-1 and TRBJ1-1; a weak D match, TRBD1 (6 bases). The V end was cut by 2 bases, the J end by 5 bases, with 12 bases between. The CDR3 spans 13 residues. Germline lookup yields CDR1 DFQATT and CDR2 SNEGSKA (reference sequence). CDR3 region: CSARPTGRTEAFF. CDR3 DNA sequence: TGCAGTGCTAGACCTACAGGGCGTACTGAAGCTTTCTTT.

The genes are TRBV28 and TRBJ1-4; no firm D call. The CDR3 covers 13 residues. V shed 3 bases and J shed 1 base, with 3 bases lying between them. The germline CDR1 and CDR2 sequences are MDHEN and SYDVKM. The CDR3 region is CASSFQTNEKLFF. Here the CDR3 DNA reads TGTGCCAGCAGTTTTCAAACTAATGAAAAACTGTTTTTT.

The sample holds many counts of this clonotype. One junction end does not reproduce the germline sequence, and a read error may be involved. The rearrangement joins TRBV27 to TRBJ1-5; no clear D gene. This CDR3 spans 12 amino acids. Per germline, CDR1 MNHEY and CDR2 SMNVEV (reference sequence). This chain's CDR3 is CASCFAGQPQHF. The CDR3 nucleotides read TGTGCCAGCTGTTTTGCGGGACAGCCCCAGCATTTT.

On this clonotype: At one boundary the junction diverges from the germline segment, which might be a read error. The genes are TRBV19 and TRBJ1-1; no clear D gene. The CDR3 covers 11 residues. Germline CDR1 LNHDA, CDR2 SQIVND (reference sequence). CDR3: CATSRWAEASF. The CDR3 region has the DNA TGTGCCACCAGCAGGTGGGCCGAAGCTTCCTTT.

This clonotype was seen more than once but under ten times. The rearrangement links TRBV20-1 to TRBJ2-7; D gene ambiguous. The CDR3 extends over 15 amino acids. Trimming left V 4 bases short and J 5 bases short, with 21 bases between. The germline V gene encodes CDR1 DFQATT and CDR2 SNEGSKA (reference sequence). CDR3 loop: CSATLISGPRDEQYF. CDR3 coding DNA: TGCAGTGCTACCCTGATATCCGGCCCCCGGGACGAGCAGTACTTC.

Only a few counts were recorded for this clonotype. A read error may explain this, as a much larger clone is one base away. This sequence joins TRBV6-5 and TRBJ2-5; D unresolved. The CDR3 is 12 residues long. Germline values: CDR1 MNHEY, CDR2 SVGAGI. V lost 6 bases and J 1 base, leaving 6 bases between the germline ends. For the CDR3, the DNA is TGTGCCAGCAGGGCTGTCCAAGAGACCCAGTACTTC. Translation gives CASRAVQETQYF.

This clonotype was observed at least ten times. V and J are TRBV20-1 and TRBJ2-1, with D tentatively TRBD2 (6 bases). The V and J ends lost 6 bases and 6 bases respectively, with 15 bases between them. This CDR3 spans 13 amino acids. From germline, CDR1 is DFQATT and CDR2 SNEGSKA (reference sequence). This chain's CDR3 is CSATGVRVNEQFF. In DNA form, the CDR3 reads TGCAGTGCGACGGGAGTAAGGGTCAATGAGCAGTTCTTC.

This clonotype has more than one count but fewer than ten. The V call is TRBV4-2, the J call TRBJ2-1; no clear D gene. V lost 1 base and J 1 base, leaving 8 bases between the germline ends. There are 15 residues in the CDR3. In germline, CDR1 is LGHNA, CDR2 YNFKEQ. The CDR3 sequence: CASSQALGSYNEQFF. CDR3 coding DNA: TGTGCCAGCAGCCAAGCGCTGGGGTCCTACAATGAGCAGTTCTTC.